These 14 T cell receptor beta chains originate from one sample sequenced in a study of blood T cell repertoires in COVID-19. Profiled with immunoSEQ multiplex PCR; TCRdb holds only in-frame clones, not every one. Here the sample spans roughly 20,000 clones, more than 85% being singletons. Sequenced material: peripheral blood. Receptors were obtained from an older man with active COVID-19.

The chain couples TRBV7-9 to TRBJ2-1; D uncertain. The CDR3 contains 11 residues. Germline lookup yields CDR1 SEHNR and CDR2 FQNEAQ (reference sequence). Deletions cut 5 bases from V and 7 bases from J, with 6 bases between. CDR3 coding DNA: TGTGCCAGCAGCCAGCGAAATGAGCAGTTCTTC. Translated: CASSQRNEQFF.

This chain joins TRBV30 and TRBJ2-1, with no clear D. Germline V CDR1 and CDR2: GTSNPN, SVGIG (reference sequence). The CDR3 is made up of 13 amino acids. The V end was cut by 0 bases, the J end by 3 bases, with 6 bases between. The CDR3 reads CAWSVGSYNEQFF. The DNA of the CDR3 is TGTGCCTGGAGTGTTGGCAGCTACAATGAGCAGTTCTTC.

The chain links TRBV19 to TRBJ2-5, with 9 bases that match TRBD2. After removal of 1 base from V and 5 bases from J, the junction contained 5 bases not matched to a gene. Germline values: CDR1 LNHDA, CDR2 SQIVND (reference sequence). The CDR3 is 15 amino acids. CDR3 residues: CASSIGGLAWETQYF. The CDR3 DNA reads TGTGCCAGTAGTATAGGCGGACTAGCGTGGGAGACCCAGTACTTC.

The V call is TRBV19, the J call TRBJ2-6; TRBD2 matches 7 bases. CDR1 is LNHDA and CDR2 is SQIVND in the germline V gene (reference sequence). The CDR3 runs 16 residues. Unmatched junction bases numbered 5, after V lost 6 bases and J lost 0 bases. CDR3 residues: CASRASGNSGANVLTF. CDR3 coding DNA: TGTGCCAGTAGGGCTAGCGGTAACTCTGGGGCCAACGTCCTGACTTTC.

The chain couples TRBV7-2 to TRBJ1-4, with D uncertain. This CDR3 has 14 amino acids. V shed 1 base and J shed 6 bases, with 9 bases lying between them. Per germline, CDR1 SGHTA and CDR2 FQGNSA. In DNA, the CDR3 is TGTGCCAGCAGCTTAGGCCTAAACGATGAAAAACTGTTTTTT. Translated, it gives CASSLGLNDEKLFF. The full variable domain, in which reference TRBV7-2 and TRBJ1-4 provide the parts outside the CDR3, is GAGVSQSPSNKVTEKGKDVELRCDPISGHTALYWYRQSLGQGLEFLIYFQGNSAPDKSGLPSDRFSAERTGGSVSTLTIQRTQQEDSAVYLCASSLGLNDEKLFFGSGTQLSVL.

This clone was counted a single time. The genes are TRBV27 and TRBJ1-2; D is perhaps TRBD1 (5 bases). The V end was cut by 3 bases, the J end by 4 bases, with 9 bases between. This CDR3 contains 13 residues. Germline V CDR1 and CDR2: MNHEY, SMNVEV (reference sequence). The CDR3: CASSFDRFYGYTF. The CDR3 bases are TGTGCCAGCAGTTTCGACAGATTCTATGGCTACACCTTC.

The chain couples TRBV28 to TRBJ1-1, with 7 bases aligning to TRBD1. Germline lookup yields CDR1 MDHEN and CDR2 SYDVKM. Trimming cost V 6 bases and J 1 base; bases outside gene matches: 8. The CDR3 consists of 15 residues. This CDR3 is CASSLGGQRNTEAFF. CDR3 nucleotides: TGTGCCAGCAGCCTCGGGGGACAGAGGAACACTGAAGCTTTCTTT.

This CDR3 reads CASSKGHYNEQFF. In nucleotides, the CDR3 is TGTGCCAGTAGTAAAGGACATTACAATGAGCAGTTCTTC. The chain recombines TRBV19 with TRBJ2-1; D perhaps matches TRBD1 (5 bases). Trimming stripped 4 bases from V and 4 bases from J, with 8 bases between. This CDR3 has 13 amino acids. Germline V lookup: CDR1 LNHDA, CDR2 SQIVND (reference sequence).

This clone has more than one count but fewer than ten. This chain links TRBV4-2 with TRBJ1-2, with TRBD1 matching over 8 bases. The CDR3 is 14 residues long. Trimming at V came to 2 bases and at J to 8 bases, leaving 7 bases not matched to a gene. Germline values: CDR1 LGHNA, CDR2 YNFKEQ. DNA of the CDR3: TGTGCCAGCAGCCAACCTACAGGGGGAGGAGGCTACACCTTC. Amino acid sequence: CASSQPTGGGGYTF.

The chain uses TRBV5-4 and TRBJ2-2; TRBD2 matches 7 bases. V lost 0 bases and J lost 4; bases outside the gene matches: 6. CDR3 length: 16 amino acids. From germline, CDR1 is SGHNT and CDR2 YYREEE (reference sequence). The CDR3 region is CASSLAGGGVTGELFF. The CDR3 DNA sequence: TGTGCCAGCAGCTTGGCCGGGGGAGGGGTCACCGGGGAGCTGTTTTTT.

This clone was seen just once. CDR3 residues: CASSPLTGSPYNEQFF. CDR3 sequence (DNA): TGTGCCAGCAGCCCCCTGACAGGTTCCCCCTACAATGAGCAGTTCTTC. The chain recombines TRBV9 with TRBJ2-1; a weak D match, TRBD1 (6 bases). The V end lost 4 bases, the J end lost 2 bases, and 16 bases lay between the germline ends. The germline gives CDR1 SGDLS, CDR2 YYNGEE. The CDR3 has 16 residues.

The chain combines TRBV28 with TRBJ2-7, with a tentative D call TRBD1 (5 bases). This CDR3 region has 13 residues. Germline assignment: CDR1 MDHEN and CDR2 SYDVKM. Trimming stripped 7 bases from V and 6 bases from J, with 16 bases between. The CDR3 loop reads CASTREDFAEQYF. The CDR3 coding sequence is TGTGCCAGCACCAGGGAAGATTTCGCCGAGCAGTACTTC.

The CDR3 coding sequence is TGTGCCACTGGCCATCGGGGAGACACTGAAGCTTTCTTT. It translates to CATGHRGDTEAFF. The chain joins TRBV10-3 to TRBJ1-1; no definite D call. Trimming took 10 bases from V and 3 from J, leaving 15 bases between them. CDR1 and CDR2 from the germline V gene are ENHRY and SYGVKD. The CDR3 has 13 amino acids.

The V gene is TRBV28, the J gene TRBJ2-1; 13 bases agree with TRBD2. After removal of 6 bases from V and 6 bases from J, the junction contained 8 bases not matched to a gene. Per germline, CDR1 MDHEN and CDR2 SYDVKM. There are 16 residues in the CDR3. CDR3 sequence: CASSRRTSGGANEQFF. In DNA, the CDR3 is TGTGCCAGCAGCCGACGAACTAGCGGGGGGGCCAATGAGCAGTTCTTC.